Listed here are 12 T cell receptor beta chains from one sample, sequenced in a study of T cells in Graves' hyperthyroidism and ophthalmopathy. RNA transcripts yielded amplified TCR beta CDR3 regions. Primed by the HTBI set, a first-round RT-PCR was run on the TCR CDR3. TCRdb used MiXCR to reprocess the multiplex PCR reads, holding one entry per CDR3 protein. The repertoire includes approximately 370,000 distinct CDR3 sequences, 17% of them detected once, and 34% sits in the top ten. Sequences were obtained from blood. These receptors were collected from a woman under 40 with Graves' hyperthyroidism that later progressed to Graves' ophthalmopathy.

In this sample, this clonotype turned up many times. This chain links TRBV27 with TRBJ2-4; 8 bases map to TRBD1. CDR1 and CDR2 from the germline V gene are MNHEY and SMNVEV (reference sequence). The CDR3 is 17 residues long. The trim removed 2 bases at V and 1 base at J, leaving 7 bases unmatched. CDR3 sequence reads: CASSLNRGLIAKNIQYF. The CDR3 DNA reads TGTGCCAGCAGTTTAAACAGGGGGTTAATCGCCAAAAACATTCAGTACTTC.

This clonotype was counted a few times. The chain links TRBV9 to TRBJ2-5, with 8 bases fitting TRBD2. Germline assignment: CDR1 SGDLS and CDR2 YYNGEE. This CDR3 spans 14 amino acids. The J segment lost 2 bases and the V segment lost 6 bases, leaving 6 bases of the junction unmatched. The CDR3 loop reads CASNPGGAQETQYF. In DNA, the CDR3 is TGTGCCAGCAACCCGGGGGGGGCTCAAGAGACCCAGTACTTC.

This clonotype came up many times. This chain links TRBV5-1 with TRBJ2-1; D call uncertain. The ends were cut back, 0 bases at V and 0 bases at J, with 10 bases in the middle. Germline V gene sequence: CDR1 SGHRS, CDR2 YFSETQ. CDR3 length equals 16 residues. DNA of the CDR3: TGCGCCAGCAGCTTGGACGAAGCGAGCTCCTACAATGAGCAGTTCTTC. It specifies CASSLDEASSYNEQFF.

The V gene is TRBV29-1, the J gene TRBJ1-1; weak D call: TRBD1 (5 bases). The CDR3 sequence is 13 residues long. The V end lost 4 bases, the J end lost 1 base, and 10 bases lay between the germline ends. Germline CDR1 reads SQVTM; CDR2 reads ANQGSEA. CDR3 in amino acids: CSVASGTNTEAFF. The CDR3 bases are TGCAGCGTTGCCTCCGGGACGAACACTGAAGCTTTCTTT.

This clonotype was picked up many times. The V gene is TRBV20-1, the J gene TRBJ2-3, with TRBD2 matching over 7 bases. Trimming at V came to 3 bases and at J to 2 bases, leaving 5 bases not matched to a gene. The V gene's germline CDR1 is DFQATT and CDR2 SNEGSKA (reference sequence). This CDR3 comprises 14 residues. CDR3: CSARASGPTDTQYF. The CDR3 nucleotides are TGCAGTGCTAGGGCTAGCGGCCCCACAGATACGCAGTATTTT.

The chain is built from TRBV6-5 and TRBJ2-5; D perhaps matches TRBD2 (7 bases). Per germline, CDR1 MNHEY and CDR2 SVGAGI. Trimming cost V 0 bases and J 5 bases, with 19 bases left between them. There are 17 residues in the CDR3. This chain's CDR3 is CASSYSGSWGGRETQYF. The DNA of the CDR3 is TGTGCCAGCAGTTACTCGGGATCGTGGGGGGGCCGGGAGACCCAGTACTTC.

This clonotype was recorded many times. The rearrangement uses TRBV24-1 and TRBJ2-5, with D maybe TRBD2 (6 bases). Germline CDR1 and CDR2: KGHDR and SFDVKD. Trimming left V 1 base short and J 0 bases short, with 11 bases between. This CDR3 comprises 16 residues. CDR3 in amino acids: CATSDFGGTNQETQYF. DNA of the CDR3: TGTGCCACCAGTGATTTTGGGGGGACCAACCAAGAGACCCAGTACTTC.

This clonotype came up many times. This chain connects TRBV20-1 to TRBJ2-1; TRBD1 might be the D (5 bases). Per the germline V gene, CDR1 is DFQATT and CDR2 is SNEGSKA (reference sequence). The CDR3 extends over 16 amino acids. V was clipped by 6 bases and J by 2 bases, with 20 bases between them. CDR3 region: CSATEIQAATYNEQFF. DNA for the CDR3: TGCAGTGCGACCGAAATACAGGCGGCCACCTACAATGAGCAGTTCTTC.

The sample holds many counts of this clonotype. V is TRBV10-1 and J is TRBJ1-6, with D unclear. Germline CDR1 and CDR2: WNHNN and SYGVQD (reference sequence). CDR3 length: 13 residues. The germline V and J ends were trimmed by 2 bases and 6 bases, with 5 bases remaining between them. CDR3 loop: CASSETVNSPLHF. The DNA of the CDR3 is TGCGCCAGCAGTGAGACAGTTAATTCACCCCTCCACTTT.

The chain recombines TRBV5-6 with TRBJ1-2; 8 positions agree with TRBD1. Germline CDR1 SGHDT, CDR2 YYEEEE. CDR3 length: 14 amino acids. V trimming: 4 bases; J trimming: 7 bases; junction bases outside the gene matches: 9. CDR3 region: CASSPDRAGGGYTF. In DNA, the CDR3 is TGTGCCAGCAGCCCGGACAGGGCTGGAGGTGGCTACACCTTC.

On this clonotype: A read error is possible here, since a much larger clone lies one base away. The CDR3 sequence: CASSVGRDRALNTEAFF. DNA of the CDR3: TGCGCCAGCAGCGTGGGACGGGACAGAGCCTTGAACACTGAAGCTTTCTTT. The chain has TRBV5-1 and TRBJ1-1; 7 positions match TRBD1. The V gene's germline CDR1 is SGHRS and CDR2 YFSETQ. This CDR3 has 17 amino acids. The J segment lost 0 bases and the V segment lost 4 bases, leaving 12 bases of the junction unmatched.

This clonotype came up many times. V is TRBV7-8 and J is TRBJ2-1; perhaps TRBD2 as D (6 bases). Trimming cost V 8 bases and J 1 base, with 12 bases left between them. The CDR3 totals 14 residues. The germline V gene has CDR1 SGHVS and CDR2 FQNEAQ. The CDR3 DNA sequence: TGTGCCAGCGAGGAAGGGAGGTCCTACAATGAGCAGTTCTTC. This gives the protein CASEEGRSYNEQFF.